Sequencing of this T cell receptor (beta chain) was carried out in a study of cytomegalovirus exposure and HLA in healthy donors. Looking at the study overall: As an earlier analysis found, about 200 million T cells yielded over 95 million unique TCR beta sequences.

This clone occurred once. In the PCR, 60 Vbeta and 13 Jbeta primers were used. Produced via immunoSEQ multiplex PCR; TCRdb's table is partial and in-frame only. The sample consists of some 220,000 clones, about 80% of them appearing once. Germline V lookup: CDR1 ENHRY, CDR2 SYGVKD. The CDR3 is made up of 15 amino acids. The V and J ends lost 3 bases and 4 bases respectively, with 15 bases between them. The chain has TRBV10-3 and TRBJ2-5; TRBD1 is a possible D gene (6 bases). Sequencing input: PBMCs. The clonotype was recovered from a woman between 35 and 50 years old in good health and CMV-seronegative. CDR3 amino acids: CAISDPTGRGETQYF. In DNA, the CDR3 is TGTGCCATCAGTGACCCGACAGGAAGGGGAGAGACCCAGTACTTC.